This passage covers 27 T cell receptor beta chains from one sample sequenced in a study of blood T cell repertoires in COVID-19. Assay used: immunoSEQ multiplex PCR; TCRdb lists only in-frame clones, some missing. The sample has approximately 220,000 clones; roughly 84% are singletons. The specimen was peripheral blood. The receptors here all came from a woman aged 60 to 75 with acute or convalescent COVID-19.

The chain employs TRBV5-6 and TRBJ1-3; TRBD1 matches 9 bases. This CDR3 has 15 residues. CDR1 is SGHDT and CDR2 is YYEEEE in the germline V gene. V was clipped by 3 bases and J by 4 bases; unmatched bases: 5. The CDR3 nucleotides are TGTGCCAGCAGCTACGGGACAGGGAACGGAAACACCATATATTTT. It yields the protein CASSYGTGNGNTIYF.

The chain combines TRBV4-3 with TRBJ2-5, with TRBD1 identical over 7 bases. From germline, CDR1 is LGHNA and CDR2 YSLEER. CDR3 length: 15 residues. J lost 5 bases, V lost 8 bases, and 14 bases had no gene match. The CDR3 sequence is CASSLRYRGGETQYF. The CDR3 DNA is TGCGCCAGCTCGCTCCGGTACAGGGGTGGTGAGACCCAGTACTTC.

This chain uses TRBV13 with TRBJ2-5; D possibly corresponds to TRBD2 (6 bases). The V gene's germline CDR1 is PRHDT and CDR2 FYEKMQ (reference sequence). This CDR3 is 15 amino acids long. Trimming left V 4 bases short and J 5 bases short, with 17 bases between. CDR3 nucleotide sequence: TGTGCCAGCAGCTCCCCCAGGGTGAGCGGGGAGACCCAGTACTTC. This translates into CASSSPRVSGETQYF.

The chain has TRBV5-1 and TRBJ2-7; no clear D gene. Germline CDR1 and CDR2: SGHRS and YFSETQ. The V end lost 0 bases, the J end lost 0 bases, and 7 bases lay between the germline ends. CDR3 length equals 14 residues. The CDR3 spells CASSLVQRSYEQYF. DNA for the CDR3: TGCGCCAGCAGCTTGGTTCAGCGCTCCTACGAGCAGTACTTC.

The rearrangement uses TRBV18 and TRBJ1-2; tentatively, D is TRBD1 (6 bases). The CDR3 is 14 residues long. V dropped 3 bases and J dropped 4 bases, with 12 bases sitting between them. CDR1 and CDR2 from the germline V gene are KGHSH and LQKENI. CDR3 coding DNA: TGTGCCAGCTCACCGAATTCCAGGGGCTATGGCTACACCTTC. It translates to CASSPNSRGYGYTF.

This chain links TRBV3-1 (or the pseudogene TRBV3-2) with TRBJ1-1; tentatively, D is TRBD1 (5 bases). The germline gives CDR1 LGHDT, CDR2 YNNKEL (reference sequence). The CDR3 contains 15 residues. Between the trimmed V and J ends, which lost 4 bases and 4 bases, there was a span of 16 bases. The chain's CDR3 is CASSPDTGHFTEAFF. The CDR3 DNA reads TGTGCCAGCAGCCCTGATACCGGACACTTCACTGAAGCTTTCTTT.

This clone appeared once. The chain joins TRBV3-1 (or the pseudogene TRBV3-2) to TRBJ2-7; the D gene is possibly TRBD1 (5 bases). The CDR3 runs 15 residues. The ends were cut back, 1 base at V and 2 bases at J, with 12 bases in the middle. Germline CDR1 is LGHDT and CDR2 is YNNKEL (reference sequence). CDR3 DNA: TGTGCCAGCAGCCAAGTTTTCAAGGGGACCTACGAGCAGTACTTC. Translated, it gives CASSQVFKGTYEQYF.

The V gene is TRBV3-1 (or the pseudogene TRBV3-2), the J gene TRBJ1-6; 9 positions agree with TRBD1. Germline-derived CDR1 and CDR2 are LGHDT and YNNKEL (reference sequence). The V segment lost 4 bases and the J segment 9 bases; nucleotides outside the gene matches: 10. The CDR3 sequence is 16 residues long. CDR3 nucleotides: TGTGCCAGCAGCCGGGCTGCGGGACAGGGCGGTTCACCCCTCCACTTT. This codes for CASSRAAGQGGSPLHF.

The rearrangement uses TRBV4-2 and TRBJ2-7; 9 positions match TRBD2. The CDR3 runs to 17 residues. The germline CDR1 and CDR2 sequences are LGHNA and YNFKEQ. V lost 2 bases and J lost 4; bases outside the gene matches: 12. This CDR3 reads CASSQTSAGGPPYEQYF. The CDR3 DNA is TGTGCCAGCAGCCAAACGTCAGCGGGGGGACCACCATACGAGCAGTACTTC.

The chain employs TRBV2 and TRBJ2-4, with TRBD1 matching 8 bases. Germline-derived CDR1 and CDR2 are SNHLY and FYNNEI. The CDR3 sequence is 16 residues long. V lost 6 bases to trimming and J lost 2 bases; unmatched junction nucleotides: 9. CDR3 in DNA: TGTGCCAGCAGACCCCACAGGGGGACGTCCAAAAACATTCAGTACTTC. Translation gives CASRPHRGTSKNIQYF.

The sample holds a few counts of this clone. The V gene is TRBV21-1, the J gene TRBJ1-2; the D call of TRBD1 is as the table states it, not checked on the DNA. TRBV21-1 is a known pseudogene. There are 18 residues in the CDR3. In DNA form, the CDR3 reads TGTGCCAGCAGCAAAGGTTTTCCTGGGCGCGAGATCTGCTATGGCTACACCTTC. Translation gives CASSKGFPGREICYGYTF.

This rearrangement joins TRBV6-1 to TRBJ1-6, with a tentative D call TRBD1 (5 bases). Trimming took 3 bases from V and 9 from J, leaving 15 bases between them. CDR1 MNHNS and CDR2 SASEGT come from the germline V gene. This CDR3 comprises 15 residues. Here the CDR3 DNA reads TGTGCCAGCAGTGATCCAGCAGGGCAGTCTTCACCCCTCCACTTT. It yields the protein CASSDPAGQSSPLHF.

The chain uses TRBV5-6 and TRBJ1-2; TRBD1 matches at 7 bases. The CDR3 is made up of 13 amino acids. The trim removed 2 bases at V and 7 bases at J, leaving 5 bases unmatched. Germline V lookup: CDR1 SGHDT, CDR2 YYEEEE. As DNA, the CDR3 is TGTGCCAGCAGCTTTGATGCAGGGGGTGGCTACACCTTC. Protein sequence: CASSFDAGGGYTF.

V gene TRBV5-4 combines with J gene TRBJ2-1, with 8 bases that match TRBD2. There are 16 residues in the CDR3. After removal of 2 bases from V and 9 bases from J, the junction contained 13 bases not matched to a gene. In germline, CDR1 is SGHNT, CDR2 YYREEE (reference sequence). The CDR3 DNA sequence: TGTGCCAGCAGCTTAACGACGGGGGGGCCAAGGGGTGAGCAGTTCTTC. It encodes CASSLTTGGPRGEQFF.

The genes are TRBV5-1 and TRBJ2-7; 13 bases fit TRBD2. Losses at the gene ends were 3 bases for V and 3 bases for J; bases not matched to a gene: 6. The V gene's germline CDR1 is SGHRS and CDR2 YFSETQ. This CDR3 spans 16 amino acids. In DNA, the CDR3 is TGCGCCAGCAGCTATGGACTAGCGGGGGTGAGCTACGAGCAGTACTTC. Translation: CASSYGLAGVSYEQYF.

The rearrangement joins TRBV7-2 to TRBJ2-1; 14 bases map to TRBD2. CDR1 is SGHTA, CDR2 FQGNSA, per germline. With 4 bases clipped from V and 5 bases from J, the junction kept 10 bases outside the gene matches. The CDR3 is 18 residues long. The CDR3: CASSSRRTTSGGDNEQFF. The CDR3 bases are TGTGCCAGCAGCTCCCGACGAACGACTAGCGGGGGGGACAATGAGCAGTTCTTC. Looking up the rest from reference TRBV7-2 and TRBJ2-1 gives the full variable domain: GAGVSQSPSNKVTEKGKDVELRCDPISGHTALYWYRQSLGQGLEFLIYFQGNSAPDKSGLPSDRFSAERTGGSVSTLTIQRTQQEDSAVYLCASSSRRTTSGGDNEQFFGPGTRLTVL.

This clone appeared a single time. In DNA form, the CDR3 reads TGTGCCAGCAGTTTGTCTGAGGGAAGAGAGTATGGCTACACCTTC. Translating it yields CASSLSEGREYGYTF. The chain has TRBV27 and TRBJ1-2; D not resolved. Germline lookup yields CDR1 MNHEY and CDR2 SMNVEV (reference sequence). The CDR3 is 15 residues long. The V end lost 3 bases, the J end lost 5 bases, and 16 bases lay between the germline ends.

The chain is built from TRBV5-1 and TRBJ2-1, with D uncertain. The CDR3 sequence is 15 residues long. Trimming cost V 4 bases and J 0 bases, with 11 bases left between them. Germline CDR1 and CDR2: SGHRS and YFSETQ. The CDR3 region is CASSPVRSSYNEQFF. Written as DNA, the CDR3 is TGCGCCAGCAGCCCGGTACGGAGCTCCTACAATGAGCAGTTCTTC.

The rearrangement links TRBV3-1 (or the pseudogene TRBV3-2) to TRBJ1-2, with D perhaps matching TRBD1 (6 bases). The CDR3 totals 13 residues. Germline V gives CDR1 LGHDT, CDR2 YNNKEL (reference sequence). V lost 6 bases to trimming and J lost 1 base, with 9 bases between them. CDR3 coding DNA: TGTGCCAGCAGGTCCAGGGGTAACTATGGCTACACCTTC. Its protein is CASRSRGNYGYTF.

This chain links TRBV5-1 with TRBJ1-1, with D possibly TRBD1 on 6 matching bases. There are 14 residues in the CDR3. V gave up 0 bases and J gave up 5 bases, with 11 bases separating them. Germline V gene lookup returns CDR1 SGHRS and CDR2 YFSETQ. CDR3 amino acids: CASSLGGGGTEAFF. The DNA for the CDR3 is TGCGCCAGCAGCTTGGGAGGGGGTGGTACTGAAGCTTTCTTT.

Regarding this clone: Other nucleotide sequences in the sample specify the same CDR3. The chain links TRBV4-2 to TRBJ2-1, with TRBD1 as a possible D gene (6 bases). The germline V gene encodes CDR1 LGHNA and CDR2 YNFKEQ. Deletions cut 4 bases from V and 0 bases from J, with 10 bases between. The CDR3 totals 15 residues. CDR3 in amino acids: CASSPGTYSYNEQFF. The CDR3 DNA is TGTGCCAGCAGCCCCGGGACATACTCCTACAATGAGCAGTTCTTC.

This clone was picked up one time. V gene TRBV5-1 combines with J gene TRBJ2-3, with D possibly TRBD2 on 5 matching bases. CDR1 and CDR2 (germline): SGHRS, YFSETQ. The V gene lost 4 bases and the J gene lost 6 bases, with 9 bases spanning the gap. CDR3 length: 12 residues. This chain's CDR3 is CASSLAHDTQYF. The CDR3 nucleotides read TGCGCCAGCAGCCTAGCACATGATACGCAGTATTTT. The complete variable domain, with remaining parts taken from reference TRBV5-1 and TRBJ2-3, reads KAGVTQTPRYLIKTRGQQVTLSCSPISGHRSVSWYQQTPGQGLQFLFEYFSETQRNKGNFPGRFSGRQFSNSRSEMNVSTLELGDSALYLCASSLAHDTQYFGPGTRLTVL.

CDR3: CASSIDQGQAEAFF. The CDR3 nucleotides read TGTGCCAGTAGTATAGATCAGGGCCAAGCTGAAGCTTTCTTT. The rearrangement links TRBV19 to TRBJ1-1; D might be TRBD1 (5 bases). The CDR3 has 14 residues. Germline CDR1 and CDR2: LNHDA and SQIVND (reference sequence). Trimming removed 0 bases from V and 6 bases from J, with 11 bases in between.

This clone appeared a single time. The chain recombines TRBV7-8 with TRBJ1-5, with 12 bases that match TRBD1. CDR1 SGHVS and CDR2 FQNEAQ come from the germline V gene. The CDR3 spans 17 residues. The V and J ends lost 6 bases and 4 bases, in that order; junction bases with no gene match: 10. CDR3 in amino acids: CASSQIPGQGANQPQHF. The CDR3, as DNA: TGTGCCAGCAGTCAAATTCCGGGACAGGGGGCAAATCAGCCCCAGCATTTT.

The chain carries TRBV5-1 and TRBJ2-1; no clear D gene. V was cut by 4 bases and J by 0 bases, with 11 bases left in between. Germline V lookup: CDR1 SGHRS, CDR2 YFSETQ. This CDR3 contains 15 residues. The CDR3 loop reads CASSELDFSYNEQFF. CDR3 bases: TGCGCCAGCAGCGAGCTAGACTTCTCCTACAATGAGCAGTTCTTC.

The chain recombines TRBV5-5 with TRBJ2-1, with unresolved D. The germline V and J ends were trimmed by 0 bases and 6 bases, with 13 bases remaining between them. Germline V gives CDR1 SGHKS, CDR2 YYEKEE (reference sequence). The CDR3 extends over 15 amino acids. Here the CDR3 DNA reads TGTGCCAGCAGCTTGGTGCCCACTGCGGCCAATGAGCAGTTCTTC. The encoded protein is CASSLVPTAANEQFF.

The V and J genes are TRBV14 and TRBJ1-1; unclear D gene. Germline-derived CDR1 and CDR2 are SGHDN and FVKESK. The CDR3 runs to 13 residues. The V end was cut by 0 bases, the J end by 7 bases, with 9 bases between. The CDR3 reads CASSQDLGGEAFF. For the CDR3, the DNA is TGTGCCAGCAGCCAAGATCTTGGAGGTGAAGCTTTCTTT.